Presented here are 5 T cell receptor beta chains from one specimen sequenced in a study of cytomegalovirus exposure and HLA in healthy donors. Amplification used 60 Vbeta primers and 13 Jbeta primers. Produced via immunoSEQ multiplex PCR; TCRdb's table is partial and in-frame only. In the table there are 150,000 to 200,000 clones, more than 65% of which are singletons. The material sequenced was PBMCs. The receptors originated from a man aged 45-65 years in good health and CMV-seronegative.

The chain employs TRBV7-9 and TRBJ2-4; possible D gene TRBD2, 6 bases. The CDR3 consists of 15 residues. Trimming left V 1 base short and J 0 bases short, with 7 bases between. In germline, CDR1 is SEHNR, CDR2 FQNEAQ (reference sequence). The CDR3 DNA is TGTGCCAGCAGCTTAGGGGACTTAGCCAAAAACATTCAGTACTTC. It codes for CASSLGDLAKNIQYF. Variable domain in full (rest from reference TRBV7-9 and TRBJ2-4): DTGVSQNPRHKITKRGQNVTFRCDPISEHNRLYWYRQTLGQGPEFLTYFQNEAQLEKSRLLSDRFSAERPKGSFSTLEIQRTEQGDSAMYLCASSLGDLAKNIQYFGAGTRLSVL.

This chain joins TRBV27 and TRBJ1-5, with TRBD1 matching 8 bases. Germline V CDR1 and CDR2: MNHEY, SMNVEV (reference sequence). With 6 bases clipped from V and 6 bases from J, the junction kept 1 base outside the gene matches. CDR3 size: 12 residues. This CDR3 reads CASRTGVQPQHF. Here the CDR3 DNA reads TGTGCCAGCAGGACAGGGGTTCAGCCCCAGCATTTT.

The chain has TRBV29-1 and TRBJ2-1; 9 nucleotides match TRBD2. Losses at the gene ends were 0 bases for V and 3 bases for J; bases not matched to a gene: 6. CDR1 is SQVTM and CDR2 is ANQGSEA in the germline V gene. The CDR3 consists of 16 residues. CDR3: CSVEDGGGASYNEQFF. The CDR3 DNA sequence: TGCAGCGTTGAAGATGGCGGGGGGGCCAGCTACAATGAGCAGTTCTTC.

This sequence joins TRBV9 and TRBJ2-7; D not certain. V lost 0 bases and J 2 bases, leaving 9 bases between the germline ends. Germline V lookup: CDR1 SGDLS, CDR2 YYNGEE. The CDR3 sequence is 14 residues long. The DNA of the CDR3 is TGTGCCAGCAGCGTAGGTCGGAGCCCCTACGAGCAGTACTTC. Protein: CASSVGRSPYEQYF. Combining the CDR3 with reference TRBV9 and TRBJ2-7 gives the whole variable domain DSGVTQTPKHLITATGQRVTLRCSPRSGDLSVYWYQQSLDQGLQFLIQYYNGEERAKGNILERFSAQQFPDLHSELNLSSLELGDSALYFCASSVGRSPYEQYFGPGTRLTVT.

CDR3 amino acids: CASSSEAGTYEQYF. The DNA for the CDR3 is TGTGCCAGCAGTTCAGAGGCAGGGACCTACGAGCAGTACTTC. The genes are TRBV27 and TRBJ2-7; maybe TRBD1 (5 bases). Germline V gene sequence: CDR1 MNHEY, CDR2 SMNVEV (reference sequence). The CDR3 is 14 amino acids. Trimming cost V 4 bases and J 2 bases, with 12 bases left between them.